This T cell receptor beta chain was captured by sequencing in a study of T-cell reconstitution after alpha-beta-depleted transplantation in children (dated by TCRdb to 2016 to 2017). For the study in its entirety: T-cell immune reconstitution after TCRalphabeta/CD19-depleted allogeneic hematopoietic cell transplantation in children was quantitatively tracked in the study by means of TCR repertoire profiling.

Per the germline V gene, MNHEY is the CDR1 and SVGAGI is the CDR2. V has 5 bases trimmed and J has 0 bases trimmed; junction bases matching no gene number 5. Counted from cysteine to phenylalanine, this CDR3 has 15 amino acids. Only the CDR3 DNA stays, 45 bases, in frame from base 1. This clonotype was picked up many times. The antigen it recognizes is unknown. Base qualities are not at hand, and no much larger clone is one base apart. The method was PCR. Instrument on record: Illumina HiSeq 2500. TCR libraries were prepared with molecular barcoding, using unique molecular identifiers to normalize TCRbeta repertoire quantification. Through fastp at Q25 and MiXCR, TCRdb rebuilt clones from the public reads, retaining in-frame beta chains. Every distinct CDR3 protein forms one entry, paired with its most common genes and DNA. The sample yields under 450,000 distinct CDR3 sequences; roughly 13% were counted once. Roughly 4.5% of the sample is taken by the ten largest.

This sample comprised PBMCs, obtained from the stem cell graft. The chain joins TRBV6-5 to TRBJ1-1; 8 middle bases align to TRBD1. The TCR originated in a human donor who donated a stem cell graft to a child with Fanconi anemia. The CDR3 here reads CASSRRQGLNTEAFF. The nucleotides read TGTGCCAGCAGTAGGAGACAGGGGTTGAACACTGAAGCTTTCTTT.